A single TCR beta chain is shown here with its context. What it binds is not known. These data are taken from a study of cytomegalovirus exposure and HLA in healthy donors. Study details: Roughly 179 million T cells yielded roughly 100 million unique TCR beta sequences, as an earlier analysis found. Genetic ancestry analysis placed about 84% of the 300 to 500 donors that were genotyped in the Caucasian-associated cluster. Findings and limits, study-wide: In vitro data verified a few CMV-associated chains as specific for CMV antigens.

Researchers ran the PCR with 60 Vbeta and 13 Jbeta primers. Measured with immunoSEQ multiplex PCR; TCRdb has only the in-frame clones, and not every one. The sample consists of 60,000 to 70,000 clones, 65% to 80% of them appearing once. Germline CDR1 is SGDLS and CDR2 is YYNGEE. V lost 4 bases, J lost 5 bases, and 17 bases lay in between. The CDR3 is 15 amino acids. Though nominally healthy at sampling, donors likely had unrecorded immune exposures. V usage is TRBV9 and J usage is TRBJ2-3; possibly TRBD2 for D (7 bases). The specimen sequenced was PBMCs. The TCR sequence derives from a man aged 40-50 years in good health and CMV-seropositive. The CDR3 region has the DNA TGTGCCAGCAGCTCCCCGGGGGGCAGGGTAGATACGCAGTATTTT. Its translation is CASSSPGGRVDTQYF. Looking up the rest from reference TRBV9 and TRBJ2-3 gives the full variable domain: DSGVTQTPKHLITATGQRVTLRCSPRSGDLSVYWYQQSLDQGLQFLIQYYNGEERAKGNILERFSAQQFPDLHSELNLSSLELGDSALYFCASSSPGGRVDTQYFGPGTRLTVL.